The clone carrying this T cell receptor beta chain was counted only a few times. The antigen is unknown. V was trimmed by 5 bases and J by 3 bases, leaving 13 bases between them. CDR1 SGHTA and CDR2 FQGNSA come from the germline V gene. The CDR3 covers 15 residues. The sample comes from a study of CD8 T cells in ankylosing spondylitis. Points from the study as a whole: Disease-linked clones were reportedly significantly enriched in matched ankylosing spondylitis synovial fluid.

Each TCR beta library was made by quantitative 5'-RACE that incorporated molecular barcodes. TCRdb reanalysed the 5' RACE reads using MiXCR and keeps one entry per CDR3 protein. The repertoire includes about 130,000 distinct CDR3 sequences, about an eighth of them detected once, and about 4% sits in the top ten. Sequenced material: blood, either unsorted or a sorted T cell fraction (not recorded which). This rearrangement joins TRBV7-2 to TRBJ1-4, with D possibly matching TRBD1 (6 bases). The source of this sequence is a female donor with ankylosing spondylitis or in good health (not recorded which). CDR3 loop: CASSTGTRANEKLFF. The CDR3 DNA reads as TGTGCCAGCAGCACCGGGACACGGGCTAATGAAAAACTGTTTTTT. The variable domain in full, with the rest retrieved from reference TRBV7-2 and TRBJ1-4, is GAGVSQSPSNKVTEKGKDVELRCDPISGHTALYWYRQSLGQGLEFLIYFQGNSAPDKSGLPSDRFSAERTGGSVSTLTIQRTQQEDSAVYLCASSTGTRANEKLFFGSGTQLSVL.